This TCR beta chain stems from a study of blood T cells in healthy people across ages. The V gene end was trimmed by 5 bases and the J gene end by 5 bases; junction bases not matched to a gene: 9. Germline V lookup: CDR1 PRHDT, CDR2 FYEKMQ (reference sequence). CDR3 size: 16 residues. The study drew donors from healthy Caucasian individuals in Russia aged about 6 to 90. Next came a second PCR, run for about 6 to 12 cycles, which used a sample-barcoded 5' primer along with a J-beta primer mix. Each CDR3 protein is one row after TCRdb ran MiXCR on the 5' RACE reads. The data contain 1.5 million to 2 million distinct CDR3 sequences, around 40% of them seen just once; the ten biggest clones take up 23%.

J is TRBJ2-7 and V is TRBV13; 13 bases are shared with TRBD2. Sequencing was carried out using blood. The source is a human donor in good health. The CDR3 here is CASSPRTSGGRDEQYF. The CDR3 DNA reads as TGTGCCAGCAGCCCCCGGACTAGCGGGGGCCGGGACGAGCAGTACTTC.